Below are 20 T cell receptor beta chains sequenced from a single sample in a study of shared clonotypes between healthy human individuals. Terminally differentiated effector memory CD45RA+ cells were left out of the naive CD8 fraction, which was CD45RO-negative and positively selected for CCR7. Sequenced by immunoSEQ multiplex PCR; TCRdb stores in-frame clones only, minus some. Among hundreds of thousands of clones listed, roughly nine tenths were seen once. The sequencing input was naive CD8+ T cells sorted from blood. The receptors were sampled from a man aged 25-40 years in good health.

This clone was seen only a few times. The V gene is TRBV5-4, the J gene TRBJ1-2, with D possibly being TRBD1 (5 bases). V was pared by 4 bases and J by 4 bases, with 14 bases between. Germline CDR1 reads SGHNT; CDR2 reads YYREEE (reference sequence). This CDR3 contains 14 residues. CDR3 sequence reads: CASSPGEGVYGYTF. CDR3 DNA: TGTGCCAGCAGCCCGGGGGAGGGCGTCTATGGCTACACCTTC. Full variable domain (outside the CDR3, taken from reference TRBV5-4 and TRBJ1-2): ETGVTQSPTHLIKTRGQQVTLRCSSQSGHNTVSWYQQALGQGPQFIFQYYREEENGRGNFPPRFSGLQFPNYSSELNVNALELDDSALYLCASSPGEGVYGYTFGSGTRLTVV.

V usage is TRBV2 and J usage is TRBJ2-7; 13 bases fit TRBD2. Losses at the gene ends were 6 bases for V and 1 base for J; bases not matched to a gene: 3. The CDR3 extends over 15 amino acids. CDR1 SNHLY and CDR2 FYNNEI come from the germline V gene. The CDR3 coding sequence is TGTGCCAGCAGATGGACTAGCGGGAGATCCTACGAGCAGTACTTC. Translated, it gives CASRWTSGRSYEQYF. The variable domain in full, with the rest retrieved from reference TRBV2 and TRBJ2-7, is EPEVTQTPSHQVTQMGQEVILRCVPISNHLYFYWYRQILGQKVEFLVSFYNNEISEKSEIFDDQFSVERPDGSNFTLKIRSTKLEDSAMYFCASRWTSGRSYEQYFGPGTRLTVT.

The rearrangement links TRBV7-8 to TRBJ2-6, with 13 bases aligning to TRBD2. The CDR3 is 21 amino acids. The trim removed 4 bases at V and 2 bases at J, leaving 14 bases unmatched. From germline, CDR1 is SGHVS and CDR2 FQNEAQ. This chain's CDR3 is CASSSAERGLAGSTGANVLTF. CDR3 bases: TGTGCCAGCAGCTCGGCCGAGCGGGGACTAGCGGGGTCTACTGGGGCCAACGTCCTGACTTTC.

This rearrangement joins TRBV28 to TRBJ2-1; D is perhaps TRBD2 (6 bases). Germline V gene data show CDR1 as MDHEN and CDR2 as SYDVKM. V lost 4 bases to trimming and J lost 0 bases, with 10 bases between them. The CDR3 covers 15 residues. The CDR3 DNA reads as TGTGCCAGCAGTTCTGGGACTCCCTCCTACAATGAGCAGTTCTTC. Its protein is CASSSGTPSYNEQFF.

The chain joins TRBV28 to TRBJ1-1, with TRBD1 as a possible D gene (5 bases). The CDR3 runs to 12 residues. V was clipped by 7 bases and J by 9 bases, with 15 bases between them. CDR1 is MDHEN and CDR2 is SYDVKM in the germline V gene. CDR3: CASTRAGTQAFF. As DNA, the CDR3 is TGTGCCAGCACCCGAGCCGGGACTCAAGCTTTCTTT. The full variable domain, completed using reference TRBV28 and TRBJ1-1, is DVKVTQSSRYLVKRTGEKVFLECVQDMDHENMFWYRQDPGLGLRLIYFSYDVKMKEKGDIPEGYSVSREKKERFSLILESASTNQTSMYLCASTRAGTQAFFGQGTRLTVV.

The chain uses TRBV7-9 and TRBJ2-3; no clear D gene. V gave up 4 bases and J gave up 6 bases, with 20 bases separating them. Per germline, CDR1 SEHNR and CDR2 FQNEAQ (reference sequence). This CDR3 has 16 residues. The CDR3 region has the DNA TGTGCCAGCAGCTGGCAAAAGCCCCCGGGCCACGATACGCAGTATTTT. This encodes CASSWQKPPGHDTQYF.

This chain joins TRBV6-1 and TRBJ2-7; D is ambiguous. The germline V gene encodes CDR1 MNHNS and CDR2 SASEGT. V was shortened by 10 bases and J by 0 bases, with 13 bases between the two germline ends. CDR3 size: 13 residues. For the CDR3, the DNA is TGTGCCATCCAATTCGTCCTCTCCTACGAGCAGTACTTC. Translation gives CAIQFVLSYEQYF.

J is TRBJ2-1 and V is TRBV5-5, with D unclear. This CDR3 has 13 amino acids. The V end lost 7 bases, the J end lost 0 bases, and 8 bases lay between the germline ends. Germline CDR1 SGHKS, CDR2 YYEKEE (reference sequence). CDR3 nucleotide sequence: TGTGCCAGCTTGACGGACTCCTACAATGAGCAGTTCTTC. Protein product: CASLTDSYNEQFF. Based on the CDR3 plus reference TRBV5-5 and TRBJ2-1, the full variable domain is DAGVTQSPTHLIKTRGQQVTLRCSPISGHKSVSWYQQVLGQGPQFIFQYYEKEERGRGNFPDRFSARQFPNYSSELNVNALLLGDSALYLCASLTDSYNEQFFGPGTRLTVL.

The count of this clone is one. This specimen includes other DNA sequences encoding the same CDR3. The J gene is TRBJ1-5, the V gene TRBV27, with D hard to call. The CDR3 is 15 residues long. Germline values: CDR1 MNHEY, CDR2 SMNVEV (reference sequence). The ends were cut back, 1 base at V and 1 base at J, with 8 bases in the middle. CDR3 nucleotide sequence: TGTGCCAGCAGTTTATGGGGAGGGAGCAATCAGCCCCAGCATTTT. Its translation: CASSLWGGSNQPQHF.

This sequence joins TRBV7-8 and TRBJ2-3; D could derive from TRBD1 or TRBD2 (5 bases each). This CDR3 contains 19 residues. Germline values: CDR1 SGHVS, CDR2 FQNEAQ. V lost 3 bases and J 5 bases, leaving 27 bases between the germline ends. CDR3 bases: TGTGCCAGCAGCTTTCCGGGACGACCGGCCGAGGGTCCAGGAGATACGCAGTATTTT. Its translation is CASSFPGRPAEGPGDTQYF. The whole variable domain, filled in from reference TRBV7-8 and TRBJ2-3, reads GAGVSQSPRYKVAKRGQDVALRCDPISGHVSLFWYQQALGQGPEFLTYFQNEAQLDKSGLPSDRFFAERPEGSVSTLKIQRTQQEDSAVYLCASSFPGRPAEGPGDTQYFGPGTRLTVL.

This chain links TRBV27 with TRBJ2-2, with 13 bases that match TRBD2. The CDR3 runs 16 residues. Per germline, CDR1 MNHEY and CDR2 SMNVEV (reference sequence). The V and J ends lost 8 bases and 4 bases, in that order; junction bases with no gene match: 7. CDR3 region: CASAGLAGVLTGELFF. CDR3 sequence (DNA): TGTGCCAGCGCTGGACTAGCGGGAGTTCTCACCGGGGAGCTGTTTTTT.

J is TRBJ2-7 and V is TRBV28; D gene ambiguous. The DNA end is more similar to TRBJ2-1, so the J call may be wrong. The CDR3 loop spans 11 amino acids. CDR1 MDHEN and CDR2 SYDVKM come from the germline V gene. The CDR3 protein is CASSRLGEQFF. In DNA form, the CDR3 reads TGTGCCAGCAGTCGCCTCGGAGAGCAGTTCTTC.

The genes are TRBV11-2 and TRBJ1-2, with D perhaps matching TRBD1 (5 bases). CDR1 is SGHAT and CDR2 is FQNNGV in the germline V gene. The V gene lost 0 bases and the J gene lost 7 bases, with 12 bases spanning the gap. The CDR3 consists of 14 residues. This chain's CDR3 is CASSLEGDVPGYTF. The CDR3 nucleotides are TGTGCCAGCAGCTTAGAAGGGGATGTCCCTGGCTACACCTTC.

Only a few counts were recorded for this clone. CDR3 DNA sequence: TGTGCCAGTATTAGGGGATACTACGAGCAGTACTTC. Protein product: CASIRGYYEQYF. The chain carries TRBV19 and TRBJ2-7; weak D call: TRBD1 (5 bases). Trimming removed 7 bases from V and 3 bases from J, with 10 bases in between. Germline loops: CDR1 LNHDA, CDR2 SQIVND (reference sequence). The CDR3 extends over 12 amino acids.

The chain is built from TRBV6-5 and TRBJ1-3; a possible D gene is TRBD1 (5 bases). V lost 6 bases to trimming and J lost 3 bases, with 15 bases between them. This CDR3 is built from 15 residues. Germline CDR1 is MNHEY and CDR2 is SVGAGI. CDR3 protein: CASRTKGWGGNTIYF. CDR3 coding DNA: TGTGCCAGCAGGACCAAGGGGTGGGGTGGAAACACCATATATTTT.

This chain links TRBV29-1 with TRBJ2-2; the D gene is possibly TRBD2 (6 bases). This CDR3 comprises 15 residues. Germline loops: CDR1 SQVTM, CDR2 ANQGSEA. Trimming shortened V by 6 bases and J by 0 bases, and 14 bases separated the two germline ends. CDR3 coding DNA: TGCAGCGTCCTTCCTAGCGAAACGAACACCGGGGAGCTGTTTTTT. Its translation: CSVLPSETNTGELFF.

The CDR3 DNA reads TGTGCCAGCAGCTTAGCCGCCGGGACTGACTACGAGCAGTACTTC. Translation: CASSLAAGTDYEQYF. The V gene is TRBV7-8, the J gene TRBJ2-7; weak D call: TRBD2 (6 bases). CDR1 SGHVS and CDR2 FQNEAQ come from the germline V gene. This CDR3 is 15 amino acids long. Trimming took off 0 bases at V and 3 bases at J, with 12 bases between the two ends.

DNA for the CDR3: TGTGCCAGCAGCGACATACCGCCGACACCCTACGAGCAGTACTTC. This codes for CASSDIPPTPYEQYF. V is TRBV9 and J is TRBJ2-7; no firm D call. The CDR3 consists of 15 residues. Per the germline V gene, CDR1 is SGDLS and CDR2 is YYNGEE. V lost 3 bases and J 2 bases, leaving 15 bases between the germline ends.

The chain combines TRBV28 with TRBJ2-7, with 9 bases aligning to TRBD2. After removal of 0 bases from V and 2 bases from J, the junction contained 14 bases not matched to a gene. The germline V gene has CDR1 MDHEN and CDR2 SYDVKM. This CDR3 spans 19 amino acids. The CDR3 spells CASSLWVTSGPRGTYEQYF. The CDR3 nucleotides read TGTGCCAGCAGTTTATGGGTGACTAGCGGACCACGGGGTACCTACGAGCAGTACTTC.

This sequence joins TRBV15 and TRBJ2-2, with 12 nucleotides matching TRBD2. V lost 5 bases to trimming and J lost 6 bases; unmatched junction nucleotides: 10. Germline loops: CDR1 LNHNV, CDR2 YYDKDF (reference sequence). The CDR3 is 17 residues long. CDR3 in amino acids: CATSPRPTSGSPGELFF. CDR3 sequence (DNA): TGTGCCACCAGCCCACGTCCGACTAGCGGGAGCCCCGGGGAGCTGTTTTTT.